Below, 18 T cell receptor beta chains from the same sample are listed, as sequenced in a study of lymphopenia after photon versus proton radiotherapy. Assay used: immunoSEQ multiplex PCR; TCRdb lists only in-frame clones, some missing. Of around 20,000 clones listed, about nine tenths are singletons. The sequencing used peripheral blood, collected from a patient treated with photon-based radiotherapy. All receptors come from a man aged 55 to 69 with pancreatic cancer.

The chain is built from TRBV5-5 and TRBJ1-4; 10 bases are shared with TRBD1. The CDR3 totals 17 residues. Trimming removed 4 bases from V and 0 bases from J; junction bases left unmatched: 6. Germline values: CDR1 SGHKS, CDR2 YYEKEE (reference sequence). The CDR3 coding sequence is TGTGCCAGCAGCCGGGCGGGACAGGGGACAACTAATGAAAAACTGTTTTTT. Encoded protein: CASSRAGQGTTNEKLFF.

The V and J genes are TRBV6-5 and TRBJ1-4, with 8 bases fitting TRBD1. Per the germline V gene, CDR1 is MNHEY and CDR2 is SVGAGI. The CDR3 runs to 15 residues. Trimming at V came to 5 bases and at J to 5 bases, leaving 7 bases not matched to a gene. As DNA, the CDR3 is TGTGCCAGCAGTCAAGACAGGGGAAGAAATGAAAAACTGTTTTTT. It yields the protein CASSQDRGRNEKLFF.

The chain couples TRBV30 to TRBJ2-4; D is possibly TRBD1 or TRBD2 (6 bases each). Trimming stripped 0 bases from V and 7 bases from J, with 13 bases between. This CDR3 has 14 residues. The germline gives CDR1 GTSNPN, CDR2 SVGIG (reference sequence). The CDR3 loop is CAWSVGGTGNIQYF. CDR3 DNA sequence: TGTGCCTGGAGTGTAGGGGGGACCGGGAACATTCAGTACTTC.

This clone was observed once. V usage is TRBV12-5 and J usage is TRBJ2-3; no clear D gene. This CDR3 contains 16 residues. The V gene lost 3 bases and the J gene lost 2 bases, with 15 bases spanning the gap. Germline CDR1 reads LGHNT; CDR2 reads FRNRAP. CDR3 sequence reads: CASGFSLQAATDTQYF. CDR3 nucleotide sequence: TGTGCTAGTGGTTTTAGTCTGCAGGCTGCCACAGATACGCAGTATTTT.

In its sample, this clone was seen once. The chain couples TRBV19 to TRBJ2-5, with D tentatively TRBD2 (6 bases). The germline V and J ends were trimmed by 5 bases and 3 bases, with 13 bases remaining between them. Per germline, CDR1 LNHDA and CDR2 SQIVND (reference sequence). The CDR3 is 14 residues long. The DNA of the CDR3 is TGTGCCAGTAGTGCCCGGGGGAGTGAAGAGACCCAGTACTTC. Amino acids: CASSARGSEETQYF.

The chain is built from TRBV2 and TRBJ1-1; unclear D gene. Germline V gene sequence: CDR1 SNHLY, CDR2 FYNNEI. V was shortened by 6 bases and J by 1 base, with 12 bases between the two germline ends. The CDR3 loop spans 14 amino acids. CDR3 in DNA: TGTGCCAGCAGGGACCGTACCAAGAACACTGAAGCTTTCTTT. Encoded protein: CASRDRTKNTEAFF.

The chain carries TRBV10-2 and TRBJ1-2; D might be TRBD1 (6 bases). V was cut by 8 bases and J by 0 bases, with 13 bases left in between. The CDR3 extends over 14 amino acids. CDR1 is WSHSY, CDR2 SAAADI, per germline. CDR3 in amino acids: CASRTATANYGYTF. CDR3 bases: TGCGCCAGCCGGACAGCGACAGCTAACTATGGCTACACCTTC.

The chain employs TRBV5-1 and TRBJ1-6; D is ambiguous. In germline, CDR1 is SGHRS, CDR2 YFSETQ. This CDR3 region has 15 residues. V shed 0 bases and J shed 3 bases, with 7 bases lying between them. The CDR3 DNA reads TGCGCCAGCAGCTTGGACGGAGACTATAATTCACCCCTCCACTTT. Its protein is CASSLDGDYNSPLHF.

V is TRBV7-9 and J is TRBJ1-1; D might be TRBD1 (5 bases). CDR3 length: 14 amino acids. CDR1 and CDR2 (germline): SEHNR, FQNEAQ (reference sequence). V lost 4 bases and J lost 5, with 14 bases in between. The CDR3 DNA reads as TGTGCCAGCAGCTCCGTAGGGGCGAGGACTGAAGCTTTCTTT. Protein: CASSSVGARTEAFF.

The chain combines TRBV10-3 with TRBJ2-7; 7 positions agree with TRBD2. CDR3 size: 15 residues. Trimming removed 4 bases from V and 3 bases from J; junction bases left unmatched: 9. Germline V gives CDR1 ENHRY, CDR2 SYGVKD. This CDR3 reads CAISAGPPGGYEQYF. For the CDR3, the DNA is TGTGCCATCAGTGCGGGTCCACCGGGGGGCTACGAGCAGTACTTC.

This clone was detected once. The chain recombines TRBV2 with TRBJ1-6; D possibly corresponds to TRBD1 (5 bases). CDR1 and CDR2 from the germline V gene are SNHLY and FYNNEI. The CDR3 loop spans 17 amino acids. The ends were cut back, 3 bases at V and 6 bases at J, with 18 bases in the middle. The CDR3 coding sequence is TGTGCCAGCAGTGAGGGGAGGGGCGAGACCCTTAATTCACCCCTCCACTTT. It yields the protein CASSEGRGETLNSPLHF.

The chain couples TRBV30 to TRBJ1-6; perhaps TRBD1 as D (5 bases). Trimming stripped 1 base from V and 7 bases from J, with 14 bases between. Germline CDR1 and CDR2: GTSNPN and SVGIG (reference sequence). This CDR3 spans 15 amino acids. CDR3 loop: CAWSEIRPGNSPLHF. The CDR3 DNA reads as TGTGCCTGGAGTGAAATACGCCCAGGGAATTCACCCCTCCACTTT.

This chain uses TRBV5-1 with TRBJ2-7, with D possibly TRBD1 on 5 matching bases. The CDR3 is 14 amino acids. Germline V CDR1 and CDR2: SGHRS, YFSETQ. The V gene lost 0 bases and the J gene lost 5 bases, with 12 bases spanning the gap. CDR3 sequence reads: CASSLGQPWHEQYF. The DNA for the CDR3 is TGCGCCAGCAGCTTGGGACAGCCTTGGCACGAGCAGTACTTC.

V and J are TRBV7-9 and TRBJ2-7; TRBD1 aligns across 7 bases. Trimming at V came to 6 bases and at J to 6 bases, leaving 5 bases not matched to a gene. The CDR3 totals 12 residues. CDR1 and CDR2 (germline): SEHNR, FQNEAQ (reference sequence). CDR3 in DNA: TGTGCCAGCAGGGACCACAGGGGCGAGCAGTACTTC. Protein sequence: CASRDHRGEQYF.

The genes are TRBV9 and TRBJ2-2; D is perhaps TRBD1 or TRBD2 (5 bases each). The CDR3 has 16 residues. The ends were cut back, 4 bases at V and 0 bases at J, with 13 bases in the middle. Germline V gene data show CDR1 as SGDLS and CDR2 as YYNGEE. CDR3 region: CASSRLGTANTGELFF. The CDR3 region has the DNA TGTGCCAGCAGCAGGCTAGGGACGGCGAACACCGGGGAGCTGTTTTTT.

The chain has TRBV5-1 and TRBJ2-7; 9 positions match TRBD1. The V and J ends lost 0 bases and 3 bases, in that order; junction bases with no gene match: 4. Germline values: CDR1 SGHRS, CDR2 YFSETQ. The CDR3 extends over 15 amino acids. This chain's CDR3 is CASSLVWDRVYEQYF. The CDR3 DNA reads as TGCGCCAGCAGCTTGGTCTGGGACAGGGTCTACGAGCAGTACTTC. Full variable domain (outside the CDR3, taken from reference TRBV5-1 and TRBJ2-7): KAGVTQTPRYLIKTRGQQVTLSCSPISGHRSVSWYQQTPGQGLQFLFEYFSETQRNKGNFPGRFSGRQFSNSRSEMNVSTLELGDSALYLCASSLVWDRVYEQYFGPGTRLTVT.

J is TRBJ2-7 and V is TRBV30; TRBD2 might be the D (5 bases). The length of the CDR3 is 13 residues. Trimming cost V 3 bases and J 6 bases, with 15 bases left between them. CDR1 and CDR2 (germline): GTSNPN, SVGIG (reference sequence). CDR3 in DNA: TGTGCCTGGAGCTCTACAGTGAGGGCCGAGCAGTACTTC. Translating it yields CAWSSTVRAEQYF.

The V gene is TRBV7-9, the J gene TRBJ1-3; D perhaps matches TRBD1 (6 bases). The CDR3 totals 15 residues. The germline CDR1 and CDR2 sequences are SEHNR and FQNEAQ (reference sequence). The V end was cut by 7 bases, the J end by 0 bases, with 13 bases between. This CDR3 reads CASIGGSNSGNTIYF. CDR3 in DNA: TGTGCCAGCATCGGGGGCTCTAACTCTGGAAACACCATATATTTT.